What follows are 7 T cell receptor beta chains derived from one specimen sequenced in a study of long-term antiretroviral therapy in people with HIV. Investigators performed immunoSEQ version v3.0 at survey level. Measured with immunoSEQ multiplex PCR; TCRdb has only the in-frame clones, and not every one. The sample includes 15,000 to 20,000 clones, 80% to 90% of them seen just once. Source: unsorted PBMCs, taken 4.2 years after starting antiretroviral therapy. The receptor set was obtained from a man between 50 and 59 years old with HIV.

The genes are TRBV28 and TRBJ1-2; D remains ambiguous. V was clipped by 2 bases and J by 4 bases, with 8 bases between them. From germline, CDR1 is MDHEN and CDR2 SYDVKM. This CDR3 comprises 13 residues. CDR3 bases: TGTGCCAGCAGTTTAAAGACGCGCTATGGCTACACCTTC. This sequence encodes CASSLKTRYGYTF.

CDR3 in amino acids: CASSVGTGVPTDTQYF. CDR3 DNA: TGCGCCAGCAGCGTAGGTACAGGGGTCCCCACAGATACGCAGTATTTT. The chain combines TRBV5-1 with TRBJ2-3; 7 bases align to TRBD1. This CDR3 has 16 residues. J gave up 2 bases and V 4 bases, and 10 bases lay outside the gene matches. Germline V gene lookup returns CDR1 SGHRS and CDR2 YFSETQ. The entire variable domain, with the rest obtained from reference TRBV5-1 and TRBJ2-3, is as follows: KAGVTQTPRYLIKTRGQQVTLSCSPISGHRSVSWYQQTPGQGLQFLFEYFSETQRNKGNFPGRFSGRQFSNSRSEMNVSTLELGDSALYLCASSVGTGVPTDTQYFGPGTRLTVL.

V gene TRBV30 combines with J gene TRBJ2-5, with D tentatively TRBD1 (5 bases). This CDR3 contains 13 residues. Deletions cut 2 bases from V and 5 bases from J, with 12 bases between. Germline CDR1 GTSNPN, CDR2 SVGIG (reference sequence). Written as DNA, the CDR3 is TGTGCCTGGAGTATAGGGGCGCAGGAGACCCAGTACTTC. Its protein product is CAWSIGAQETQYF.

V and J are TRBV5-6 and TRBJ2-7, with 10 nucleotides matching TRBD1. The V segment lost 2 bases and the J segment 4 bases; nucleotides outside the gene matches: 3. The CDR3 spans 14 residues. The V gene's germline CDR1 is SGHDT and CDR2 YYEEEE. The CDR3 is CASSFGTGEYEQYF. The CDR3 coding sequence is TGTGCCAGCAGCTTCGGGACAGGGGAATACGAGCAGTACTTC.

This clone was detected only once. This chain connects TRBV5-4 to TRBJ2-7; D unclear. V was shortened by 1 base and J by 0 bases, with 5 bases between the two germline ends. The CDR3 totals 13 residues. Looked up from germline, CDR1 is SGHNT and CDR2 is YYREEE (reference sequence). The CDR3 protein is CASSLFNSYEQYF. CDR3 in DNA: TGTGCCAGCAGCTTGTTCAACTCCTACGAGCAGTACTTC.

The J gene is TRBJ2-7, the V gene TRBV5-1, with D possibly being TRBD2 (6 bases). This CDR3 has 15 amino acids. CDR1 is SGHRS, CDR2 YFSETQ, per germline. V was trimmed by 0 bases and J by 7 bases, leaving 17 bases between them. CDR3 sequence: CASSLVGGNGGEQYF. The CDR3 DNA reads TGCGCCAGCAGCTTGGTCGGAGGGAATGGAGGAGAGCAGTACTTC.

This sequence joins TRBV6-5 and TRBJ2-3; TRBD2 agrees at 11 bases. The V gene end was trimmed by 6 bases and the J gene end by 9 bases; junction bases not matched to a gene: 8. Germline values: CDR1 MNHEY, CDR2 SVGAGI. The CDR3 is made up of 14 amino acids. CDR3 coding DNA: TGTGCCAGCAGACGGACTAGCGGGCCAATGACGCAGTATTTT. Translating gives CASRRTSGPMTQYF.